Only one count was recorded for the clone carrying this TCR beta chain. What it binds is unknown. Data came from immunoSEQ multiplex PCR; TCRdb stores just in-frame clones and leaves some out. The repertoire holds under 5,500 clones, with 85% to 95% as singletons. The data stem from a study of T cells in localized non-small cell lung cancer. Overall study findings and caveats: Among the top 100 tumor clones, a median about 58 appeared in adjacent lung.

The source is a woman between 40 and 69 years old with stage I lung adenocarcinoma. The input for sequencing was peripheral blood, taken before any cancer treatment.

Written as DNA, the CDR3 is TGTGCCAGTAGGCGGCGGGCGAGCACAGATACGCAGTATTTT. Translating gives CASRRRASTDTQYF. The J gene is TRBJ2-3, the V gene TRBV19; TRBD2 might be the D (5 bases). V was cut by 6 bases and J by 0 bases, with 10 bases left in between. Germline-derived CDR1 and CDR2 are LNHDA and SQIVND (reference sequence). The CDR3 totals 14 residues.